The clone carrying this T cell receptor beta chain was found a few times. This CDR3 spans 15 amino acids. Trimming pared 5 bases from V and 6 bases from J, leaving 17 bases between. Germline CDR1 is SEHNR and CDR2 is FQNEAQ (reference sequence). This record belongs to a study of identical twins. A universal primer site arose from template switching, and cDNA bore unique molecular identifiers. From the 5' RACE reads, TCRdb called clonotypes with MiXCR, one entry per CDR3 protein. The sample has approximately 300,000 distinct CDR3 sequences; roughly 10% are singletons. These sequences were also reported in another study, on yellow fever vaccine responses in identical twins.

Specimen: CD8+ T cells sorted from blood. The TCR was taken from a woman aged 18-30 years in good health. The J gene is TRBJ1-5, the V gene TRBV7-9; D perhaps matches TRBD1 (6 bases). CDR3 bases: TGTGCCAGCAGCCAGCATGAGGGGGGCCCTCAGCCCCAGCATTTT. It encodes CASSQHEGGPQPQHF.